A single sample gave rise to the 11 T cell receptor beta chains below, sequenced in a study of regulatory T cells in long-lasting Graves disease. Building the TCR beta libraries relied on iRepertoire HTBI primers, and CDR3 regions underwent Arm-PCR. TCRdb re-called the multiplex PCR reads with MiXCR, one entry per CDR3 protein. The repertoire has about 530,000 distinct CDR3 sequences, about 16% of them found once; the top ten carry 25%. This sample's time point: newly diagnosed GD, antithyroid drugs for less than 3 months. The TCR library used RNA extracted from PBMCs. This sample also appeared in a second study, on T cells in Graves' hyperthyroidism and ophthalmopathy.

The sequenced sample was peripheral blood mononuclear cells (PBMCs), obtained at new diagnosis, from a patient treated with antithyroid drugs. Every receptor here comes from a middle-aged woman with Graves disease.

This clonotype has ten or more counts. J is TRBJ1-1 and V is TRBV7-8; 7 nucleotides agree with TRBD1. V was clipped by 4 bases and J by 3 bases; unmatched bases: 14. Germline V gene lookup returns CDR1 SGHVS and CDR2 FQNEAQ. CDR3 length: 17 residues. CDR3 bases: TGTGCCAGCAGCTCTTTTCCAGGGGGGCTAGGTGACACTGAAGCTTTCTTT. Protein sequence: CASSSFPGGLGDTEAFF.

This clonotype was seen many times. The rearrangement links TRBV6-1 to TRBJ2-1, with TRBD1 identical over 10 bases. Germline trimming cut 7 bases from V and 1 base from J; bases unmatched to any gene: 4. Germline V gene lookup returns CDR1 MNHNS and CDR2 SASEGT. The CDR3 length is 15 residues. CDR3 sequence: CASTWTGGSYNEQFF. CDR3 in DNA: TGTGCCAGCACCTGGACAGGGGGTTCCTACAATGAGCAGTTCTTC.

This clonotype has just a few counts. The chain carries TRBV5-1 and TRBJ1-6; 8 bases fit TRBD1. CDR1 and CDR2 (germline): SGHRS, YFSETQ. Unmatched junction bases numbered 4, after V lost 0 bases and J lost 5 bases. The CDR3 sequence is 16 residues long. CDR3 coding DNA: TGCGCCAGCAGCTTGGTTCCGGGACAGGATAATTCACCCCTCCACTTT. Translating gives CASSLVPGQDNSPLHF. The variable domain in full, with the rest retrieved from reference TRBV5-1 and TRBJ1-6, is KAGVTQTPRYLIKTRGQQVTLSCSPISGHRSVSWYQQTPGQGLQFLFEYFSETQRNKGNFPGRFSGRQFSNSRSEMNVSTLELGDSALYLCASSLVPGQDNSPLHFGNGTRLTVT.

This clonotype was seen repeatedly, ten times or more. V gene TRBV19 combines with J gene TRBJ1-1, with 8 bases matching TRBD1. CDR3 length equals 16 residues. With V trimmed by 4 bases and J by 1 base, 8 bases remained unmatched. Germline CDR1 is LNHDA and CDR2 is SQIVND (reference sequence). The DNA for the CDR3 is TGTGCCAGTAGTACCCCGCAGGGGGCGCAGAACACTGAAGCTTTCTTT. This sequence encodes CASSTPQGAQNTEAFF.

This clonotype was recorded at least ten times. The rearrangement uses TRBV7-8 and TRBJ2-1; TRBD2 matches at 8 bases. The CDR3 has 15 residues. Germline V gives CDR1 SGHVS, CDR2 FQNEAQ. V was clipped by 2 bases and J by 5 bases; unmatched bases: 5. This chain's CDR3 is CASSLISGGHNEQFF. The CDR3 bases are TGTGCCAGCAGCTTAATAAGCGGGGGCCACAATGAGCAGTTCTTC.

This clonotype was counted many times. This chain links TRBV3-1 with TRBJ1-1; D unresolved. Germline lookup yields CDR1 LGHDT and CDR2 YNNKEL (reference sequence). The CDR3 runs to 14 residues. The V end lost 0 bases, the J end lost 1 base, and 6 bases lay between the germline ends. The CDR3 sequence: CASSQDIRNTEAFF. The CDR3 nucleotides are TGTGCCAGCAGCCAAGATATACGGAACACTGAAGCTTTCTTT.

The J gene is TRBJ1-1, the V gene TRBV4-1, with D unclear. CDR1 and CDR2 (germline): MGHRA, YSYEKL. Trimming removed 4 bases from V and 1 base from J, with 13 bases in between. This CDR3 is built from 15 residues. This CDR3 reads CASSPWTLQNTEAFF. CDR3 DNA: TGCGCCAGCAGCCCGTGGACTCTCCAGAACACTGAAGCTTTCTTT.

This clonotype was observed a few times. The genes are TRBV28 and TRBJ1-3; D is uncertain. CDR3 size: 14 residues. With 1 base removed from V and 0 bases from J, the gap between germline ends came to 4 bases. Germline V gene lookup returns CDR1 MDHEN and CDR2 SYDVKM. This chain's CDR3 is CASSLFISGNTIYF. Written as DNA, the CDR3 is TGTGCCAGCAGTTTATTTATCTCTGGAAACACCATATATTTT.

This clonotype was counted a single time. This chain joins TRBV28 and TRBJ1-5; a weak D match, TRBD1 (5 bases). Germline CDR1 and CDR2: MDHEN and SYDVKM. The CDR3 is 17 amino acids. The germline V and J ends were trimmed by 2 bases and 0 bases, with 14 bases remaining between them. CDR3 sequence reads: CASSLTWTPVSNQPQHF. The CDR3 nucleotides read TGTGCCAGCAGTTTAACGTGGACACCAGTTAGCAATCAGCCCCAGCATTTT.

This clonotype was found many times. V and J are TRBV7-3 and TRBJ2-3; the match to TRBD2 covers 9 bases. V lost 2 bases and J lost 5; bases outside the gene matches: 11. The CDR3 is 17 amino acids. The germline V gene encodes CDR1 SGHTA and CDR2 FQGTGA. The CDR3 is CASSLYSGGSPQDTQYF. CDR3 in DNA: TGTGCCAGCAGCTTATATAGCGGGGGTTCCCCTCAAGATACGCAGTATTTT.

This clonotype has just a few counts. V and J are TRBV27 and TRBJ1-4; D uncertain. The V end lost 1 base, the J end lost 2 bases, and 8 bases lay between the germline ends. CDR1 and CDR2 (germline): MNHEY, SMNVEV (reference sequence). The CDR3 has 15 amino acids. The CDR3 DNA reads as TGTGCCAGCAGTTTATATAGCGGTACTAATGAAAAACTGTTTTTT. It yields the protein CASSLYSGTNEKLFF.